What follows describes a single T cell receptor beta chain. Antigen specificity is unknown. The record originates from a study of T cells in localized non-small cell lung cancer. Assay used: immunoSEQ multiplex PCR; TCRdb lists only in-frame clones, some missing. The sample has around 50,000 clones, about 88% seen once. Findings and caveats of the study: Sequencing covered just one tumor region, so heterogeneity cannot be ruled out. Adjacent lung exhibited a median of about 50 among the 100 most abundant tumor clones.

The V gene lost 1 base and the J gene lost 0 bases, with 7 bases spanning the gap. CDR1 and CDR2 from the germline V gene are SGHTA and FQGNSA. There are 14 residues in the CDR3. This sequence was found in a female donor with stage II lung adenocarcinoma. The material sequenced was PBMCs, taken before any cancer treatment. The chain carries TRBV7-2 and TRBJ2-7; D is ambiguous. The CDR3 here is CASSLGASSYEQYF. CDR3 DNA sequence: TGTGCCAGCAGCTTAGGAGCGAGCTCCTACGAGCAGTACTTC.